The rows below give T cell receptor beta chains drawn from one sample of a study of T-cell memory formation after mild COVID-19. TCRdb re-called the 5' RACE reads through MiXCR, storing one row per CDR3 protein. The sample has approximately 440,000 distinct CDR3 sequences; 20% are singletons. Sequenced sample: PBMCs or a T cell subset sorted from them (not recorded which). These receptors were collected from an adult woman who had mild COVID-19 (a few samples of this study predate the infection). Cell type and time point are not known. CDR3s include the opening cysteine and the closing phenylalanine or tryptophan. Fields, in order: J gene, D gene, clone size, V gene, CDR3 protein, CDR3 DNA. D genes are given only for firm matches. Clone size is stated in some rows and not others, as once, few, many or a class when expanded.

j_gene: TRBJ1-6; d_gene: NA; abundance: NA; v_gene: TRBV11-3; CDR3aa: CASSSRDKGTYSPLHF; CDR3nt: TGTGCCAGCAGCTCCCGGGACAAAGGGACATATTCACCCCTCCACTTT
j_gene: TRBJ1-4; d_gene: NA; abundance: NA; v_gene: TRBV30; CDR3aa: CAWTQGTLGHEKLFF; CDR3nt: TGTGCCTGGACCCAAGGGACCCTTGGTCATGAAAAACTGTTTTTT
j_gene: TRBJ2-6; d_gene: NA; abundance: few; v_gene: TRBV30; CDR3aa: CAWRVTGANVLTF; CDR3nt: TGTGCCTGGAGGGTCACTGGGGCCAACGTCCTGACTTTC
j_gene: TRBJ1-4; d_gene: NA; abundance: NA; v_gene: TRBV7-9; CDR3aa: CASSLRTGEKLFF; CDR3nt: TGTGCCAGCAGCTTAAGGACTGGAGAAAAACTGTTTTTT
j_gene: TRBJ1-2; d_gene: NA; abundance: many; v_gene: TRBV5-1; CDR3aa: CASSLEAVYGYTF; CDR3nt: TGCGCCAGCAGCTTGGAGGCAGTCTATGGCTACACCTTC
j_gene: TRBJ2-1; d_gene: TRBD2; abundance: NA; v_gene: TRBV5-6; CDR3aa: CASSLPSGGAKNEQFF; CDR3nt: TGTGCCAGCAGCTTGCCCTCCGGGGGGGCGAAGAATGAGCAGTTCTTC
j_gene: TRBJ2-7; d_gene: TRBD2; abundance: NA; v_gene: TRBV9; CDR3aa: CASSVGTSGGFYEQYF; CDR3nt: TGTGCCAGCAGCGTAGGTACTAGCGGGGGGTTCTACGAGCAGTACTTC
j_gene: TRBJ2-7; d_gene: NA; abundance: once; v_gene: TRBV20-1; CDR3aa: CSAPQGTYEQYF; CDR3nt: TGCAGTGCTCCTCAGGGTACCTACGAGCAGTACTTC
j_gene: TRBJ2-5; d_gene: NA; abundance: NA; v_gene: TRBV7-8; CDR3aa: CASSSLGQETQYF; CDR3nt: TGTGCCAGCAGCTCCCTCGGCCAAGAGACCCAGTACTTC
j_gene: TRBJ2-5; d_gene: NA; abundance: NA; v_gene: TRBV27; CDR3aa: CASTETPRNRETQYF; CDR3nt: TGTGCCAGCACCGAAACCCCTAGAAATAGGGAGACCCAGTACTTC
j_gene: TRBJ2-3; d_gene: NA; abundance: few; v_gene: TRBV18; CDR3aa: CASSRGDSDTQYF; CDR3nt: TGTGCCAGCTCACGGGGTGATTCGGATACGCAGTATTTT
j_gene: TRBJ2-3; d_gene: NA; abundance: NA; v_gene: TRBV21-1; CDR3aa: CAEIEGTSGSTDTQYF; CDR3nt: TGTGCCGAAATTGAAGGGACTAGCGGTAGCACAGATACGCAGTATTTT